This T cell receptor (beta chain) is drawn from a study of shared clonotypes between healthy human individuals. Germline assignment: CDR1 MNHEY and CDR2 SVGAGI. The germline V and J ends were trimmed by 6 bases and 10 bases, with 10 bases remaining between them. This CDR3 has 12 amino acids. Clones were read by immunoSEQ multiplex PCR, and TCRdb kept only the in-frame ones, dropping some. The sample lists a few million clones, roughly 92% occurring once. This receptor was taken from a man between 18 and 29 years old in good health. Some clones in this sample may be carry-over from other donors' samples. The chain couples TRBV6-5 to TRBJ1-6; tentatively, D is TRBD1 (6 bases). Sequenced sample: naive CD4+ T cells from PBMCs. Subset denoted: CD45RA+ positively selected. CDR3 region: CASRQGYSPLHF. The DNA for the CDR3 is TGTGCCAGCAGACAGGGCTACTCACCCCTCCACTTT.